This entry features one T cell receptor beta chain sequence. The entry originates in a study of T cell changes during pregnancy in multiple sclerosis. The table came from immunoSEQ multiplex PCR; TCRdb's copy has only in-frame clones and leaves some out. The sample lists approximately 89,000 clones; around 94% were seen once. The material was peripheral blood, obtained in the third trimester of pregnancy. The source of this sequence is a female donor with multiple sclerosis, enrolled in a pregnancy study.

Here the CDR3 DNA reads TGTGCCAGCAGCTTCAGGGGGCGGGAGAACACTGAAGCTTTCTTT. It encodes CASSFRGRENTEAFF. The chain uses TRBV11-2 and TRBJ1-1, with TRBD1 matching over 8 bases. Trimming took 3 bases from V and 1 from J; bases not matched to a gene: 4. The CDR3 contains 15 residues. The germline V gene has CDR1 SGHAT and CDR2 FQNNGV.